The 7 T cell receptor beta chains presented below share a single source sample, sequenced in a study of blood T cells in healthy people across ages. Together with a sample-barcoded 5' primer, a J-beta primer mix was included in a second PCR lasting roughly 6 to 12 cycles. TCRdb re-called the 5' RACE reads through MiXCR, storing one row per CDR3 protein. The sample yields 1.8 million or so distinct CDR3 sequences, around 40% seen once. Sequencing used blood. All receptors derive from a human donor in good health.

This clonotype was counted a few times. The CDR3 here is CASQGLYGYTF. CDR3 in DNA: TGTGCCAGCCAGGGGCTCTATGGCTACACCTTC. The chain links TRBV28 to TRBJ1-2; tentative D call: TRBD1 (6 bases). The V and J ends lost 8 bases and 4 bases respectively, with 8 bases between them. Looked up from germline, CDR1 is MDHEN and CDR2 is SYDVKM. This CDR3 contains 11 residues.

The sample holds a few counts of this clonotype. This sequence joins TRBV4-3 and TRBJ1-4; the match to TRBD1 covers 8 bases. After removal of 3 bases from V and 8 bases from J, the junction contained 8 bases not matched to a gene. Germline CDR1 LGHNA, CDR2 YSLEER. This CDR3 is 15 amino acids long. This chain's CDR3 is CASSQDRDPREKLFF. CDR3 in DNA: TGCGCCAGCAGCCAGGACAGGGACCCAAGGGAAAAACTGTTTTTT.

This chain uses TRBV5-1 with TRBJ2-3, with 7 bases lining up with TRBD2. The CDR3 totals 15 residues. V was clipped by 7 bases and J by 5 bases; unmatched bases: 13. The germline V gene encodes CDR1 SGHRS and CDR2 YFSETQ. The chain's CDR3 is CASLRGGGGVDTQYF. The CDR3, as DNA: TGCGCCAGCTTACGCGGCGGGGGAGGGGTAGATACGCAGTATTTT.

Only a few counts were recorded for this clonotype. Written as DNA, the CDR3 is TGCAGTGCTAGGGGTCTTAGGAACATCCCCTACGAGCAGTACTTC. Amino acids: CSARGLRNIPYEQYF. The chain has TRBV20-1 and TRBJ2-7; D not resolved. Germline values: CDR1 DFQATT, CDR2 SNEGSKA (reference sequence). Trimming took 3 bases from V and 2 from J, leaving 17 bases between them. The CDR3 length is 15 residues.

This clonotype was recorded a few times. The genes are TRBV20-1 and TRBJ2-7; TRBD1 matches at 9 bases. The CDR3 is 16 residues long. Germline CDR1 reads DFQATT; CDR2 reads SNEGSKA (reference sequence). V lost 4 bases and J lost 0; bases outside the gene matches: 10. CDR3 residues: CSATRMGQGDSYEQYF. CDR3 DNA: TGCAGTGCTACCAGGATGGGACAGGGTGACTCCTACGAGCAGTACTTC.

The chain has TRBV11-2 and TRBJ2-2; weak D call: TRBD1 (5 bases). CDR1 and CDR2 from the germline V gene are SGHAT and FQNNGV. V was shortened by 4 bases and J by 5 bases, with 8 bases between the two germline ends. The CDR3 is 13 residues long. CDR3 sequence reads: CASSSGLTGELFF. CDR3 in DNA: TGTGCCAGCAGCTCAGGGTTGACCGGGGAGCTGTTTTTT.

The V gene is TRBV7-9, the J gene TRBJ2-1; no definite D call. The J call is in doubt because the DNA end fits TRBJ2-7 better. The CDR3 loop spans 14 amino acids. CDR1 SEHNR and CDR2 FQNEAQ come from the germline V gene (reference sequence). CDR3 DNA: TGTGCCAGCAGCTTAGGGGAATCCTACAATGAGCAGTACTTC. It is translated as CASSLGESYNEQYF.